Presented here are 14 T cell receptor beta chains from one specimen sequenced in a study of beta chain features in type 1 diabetes. Sequencing targeted expressed TCRB transcripts, as all isolated RNA had been reverse transcribed. Some clones are missing from TCRdb's copy, which holds only in-frame ones; the method was immunoSEQ multiplex PCR. The data show about 150,000 clones, about 8.5% seen once. Sequenced: central memory CD4+ T cells from blood. These receptors originate from a young man in good health.

The table lists this clone with a few counts. This chain uses TRBV7-3 with TRBJ2-1, with TRBD2 identical over 12 bases. Germline CDR1 reads SGHTA; CDR2 reads FQGTGA. The CDR3 contains 17 residues. Trimming at V came to 0 bases and at J to 2 bases, leaving 2 bases not matched to a gene. The CDR3 nucleotides are TGTGCCAGCAGCTTAACGTCTAGCGGGGGGGCCTACAATGAGCAGTTCTTC. This sequence encodes CASSLTSSGGAYNEQFF.

The chain has TRBV28 and TRBJ1-1; 9 nucleotides align to TRBD1. From germline, CDR1 is MDHEN and CDR2 SYDVKM. Trimming took 5 bases from V and 1 from J; bases not matched to a gene: 5. The CDR3 is made up of 15 amino acids. CDR3 region: CASSPQGARNTEAFF. CDR3 nucleotide sequence: TGTGCCAGCAGTCCACAGGGGGCGAGGAACACTGAAGCTTTCTTT. The full variable domain, in which reference TRBV28 and TRBJ1-1 provide the parts outside the CDR3, is DVKVTQSSRYLVKRTGEKVFLECVQDMDHENMFWYRQDPGLGLRLIYFSYDVKMKEKGDIPEGYSVSREKKERFSLILESASTNQTSMYLCASSPQGARNTEAFFGQGTRLTVV.

The chain combines TRBV10-3 with TRBJ1-5; D uncertain. Germline CDR1 ENHRY, CDR2 SYGVKD. This CDR3 is 15 amino acids long. Deletions cut 4 bases from V and 3 bases from J, with 13 bases between. The CDR3 reads CAISAAGPNNQPQHF. The CDR3 nucleotides are TGTGCCATCAGTGCAGCAGGCCCCAACAATCAGCCCCAGCATTTT.

In its sample, this clone was seen a few times. This chain links TRBV11-2 with TRBJ2-3; 8 nucleotides line up with TRBD2. CDR3 size: 17 residues. Germline trimming cut 1 base from V and 4 bases from J; bases unmatched to any gene: 10. From germline, CDR1 is SGHAT and CDR2 FQNNGV. In DNA, the CDR3 is TGTGCCAGCAGCTTAGCCCCGGGAGGGGCTGGCGCAGATACGCAGTATTTT. Translated: CASSLAPGGAGADTQYF.

This clone turned up a few times. The chain employs TRBV7-9 and TRBJ2-5, with D perhaps TRBD2 (6 bases). Deletions cut 6 bases from V and 0 bases from J, with 8 bases between. CDR3 length: 13 residues. Germline assignment: CDR1 SEHNR and CDR2 FQNEAQ (reference sequence). The CDR3 loop reads CASREGNQETQYF. The DNA of the CDR3 is TGTGCCAGCAGGGAGGGGAACCAAGAGACCCAGTACTTC.

This clone was detected only a few times. J is TRBJ2-3 and V is TRBV6-6, with 12 bases that match TRBD1. The CDR3 has 15 amino acids. The V gene's germline CDR1 is MNHNY and CDR2 SVGAGI (reference sequence). With 4 bases clipped from V and 6 bases from J, the junction kept 5 bases outside the gene matches. CDR3 in amino acids: CASSSPGQGADTQYF. As DNA, the CDR3 is TGTGCCAGCAGTTCCCCGGGACAGGGGGCGGATACGCAGTATTTT.

This chain joins TRBV7-9 and TRBJ1-4, with 8 bases fitting TRBD1. The CDR3 covers 14 residues. Trimming removed 5 bases from V and 14 bases from J; junction bases left unmatched: 13. Germline CDR1 SEHNR, CDR2 FQNEAQ (reference sequence). CDR3 sequence (DNA): TGTGCCAGCAGCCCCCCGGGACAGGTCCGACCCCTGTTTTTT. Translation: CASSPPGQVRPLFF.

This chain joins TRBV5-1 and TRBJ1-1; maybe TRBD1 (6 bases). There are 15 residues in the CDR3. CDR1 SGHRS and CDR2 YFSETQ come from the germline V gene. V shed 1 base and J shed 0 bases, with 10 bases lying between them. The DNA of the CDR3 is TGCGCCAGCAGCTTGTCGGACAGCATGAACACTGAAGCTTTCTTT. Its translation is CASSLSDSMNTEAFF.

This clone was seen repeatedly, ten times or more. The V and J genes are TRBV7-2 and TRBJ1-5; D remains ambiguous. Germline V gene sequence: CDR1 SGHTA, CDR2 FQGNSA. The V and J ends lost 5 bases and 5 bases respectively, with 7 bases between them. The CDR3 contains 12 residues. CDR3 loop: CASSDSYQPQHF. CDR3 nucleotides: TGTGCCAGCAGCGACTCGTATCAGCCCCAGCATTTT. Using reference TRBV7-2 and TRBJ1-5 for the parts outside the CDR3, the full variable domain is GAGVSQSPSNKVTEKGKDVELRCDPISGHTALYWYRQSLGQGLEFLIYFQGNSAPDKSGLPSDRFSAERTGGSVSTLTIQRTQQEDSAVYLCASSDSYQPQHFGDGTRLSIL.

Here the CDR3 DNA reads TGTGCCAGCAGTGAAACGACAGGTTCCACCGGGGAGCTGTTTTTT. Its translation is CASSETTGSTGELFF. The chain joins TRBV2 to TRBJ2-2; D may be TRBD1 (6 bases). Germline-derived CDR1 and CDR2 are SNHLY and FYNNEI. This CDR3 is 15 amino acids long. Deletions cut 2 bases from V and 4 bases from J, with 11 bases between.

The table lists this clone with a few counts. This chain connects TRBV30 to TRBJ2-7; TRBD1 aligns across 9 bases. CDR1 GTSNPN and CDR2 SVGIG come from the germline V gene (reference sequence). The trim removed 7 bases at V and 0 bases at J, leaving 4 bases unmatched. This CDR3 has 13 amino acids. The CDR3 spells CAFEQGASYEQYF. The CDR3 nucleotides are TGTGCCTTCGAACAGGGGGCCTCCTACGAGCAGTACTTC.

This chain connects TRBV19 to TRBJ1-1; 9 nucleotides align to TRBD1. Trimming cost V 9 bases and J 2 bases; bases outside gene matches: 10. The V gene's germline CDR1 is LNHDA and CDR2 SQIVND (reference sequence). The CDR3 has 15 amino acids. CDR3 sequence: CASQPTGGVNTEAFF. CDR3 DNA: TGTGCCAGCCAGCCGACAGGGGGAGTTAACACTGAAGCTTTCTTT. The full variable domain, completed using reference TRBV19 and TRBJ1-1, is DGGITQSPKYLFRKEGQNVTLSCEQNLNHDAMYWYRQDPGQGLRLIYYSQIVNDFQKGDIAEGYSVSREKKESFPLTVTSAQKNPTAFYLCASQPTGGVNTEAFFGQGTRLTVV.

This chain connects TRBV27 to TRBJ1-5; no reliable D call. Germline CDR1 MNHEY, CDR2 SMNVEV (reference sequence). Trimming left V 3 bases short and J 9 bases short, with 15 bases between. The CDR3 covers 14 residues. The CDR3 is CASSFSALSTPQHF. The DNA for the CDR3 is TGTGCCAGCAGTTTTAGCGCCCTTTCAACGCCCCAGCATTTT.

This clone was observed a handful of times. V and J are TRBV6-1 and TRBJ1-5, with D hard to call. The ends were cut back, 3 bases at V and 7 bases at J, with 13 bases in the middle. Germline assignment: CDR1 MNHNS and CDR2 SASEGT. There are 14 residues in the CDR3. The CDR3 nucleotides read TGTGCCAGCAGTGATTCGGTTATAATCCAGCCCCAGCATTTT. Translation: CASSDSVIIQPQHF.